What follows describes a single T cell receptor (beta chain). These data are taken from a study of glioma-infiltrating T cells after dendritic cell vaccination. Overall study: Dendritic cell vaccination trial patients had either newly diagnosed or recurrent glioblastoma.

The CDR3 consists of 15 residues. The V gene end was trimmed by 0 bases and the J gene end by 4 bases; junction bases not matched to a gene: 1. Germline V gives CDR1 SGHDT, CDR2 YYEEEE. Method: immunoSEQ multiplex PCR; TCRdb's copy keeps in-frame clones and lacks some. The sample gives fewer than 85,000 clones, 81% of which show up once; around 8% is in the top ten. The receptor was derived from a human donor with glioblastoma. The sample was blood, taken before dendritic cell vaccination. This chain connects TRBV5-6 to TRBJ2-3; 11 bases line up with TRBD2. CDR3 sequence: CASSLELAGADTQYF. CDR3 nucleotides: TGTGCCAGCAGCTTGGAACTAGCGGGAGCAGATACGCAGTATTTT.